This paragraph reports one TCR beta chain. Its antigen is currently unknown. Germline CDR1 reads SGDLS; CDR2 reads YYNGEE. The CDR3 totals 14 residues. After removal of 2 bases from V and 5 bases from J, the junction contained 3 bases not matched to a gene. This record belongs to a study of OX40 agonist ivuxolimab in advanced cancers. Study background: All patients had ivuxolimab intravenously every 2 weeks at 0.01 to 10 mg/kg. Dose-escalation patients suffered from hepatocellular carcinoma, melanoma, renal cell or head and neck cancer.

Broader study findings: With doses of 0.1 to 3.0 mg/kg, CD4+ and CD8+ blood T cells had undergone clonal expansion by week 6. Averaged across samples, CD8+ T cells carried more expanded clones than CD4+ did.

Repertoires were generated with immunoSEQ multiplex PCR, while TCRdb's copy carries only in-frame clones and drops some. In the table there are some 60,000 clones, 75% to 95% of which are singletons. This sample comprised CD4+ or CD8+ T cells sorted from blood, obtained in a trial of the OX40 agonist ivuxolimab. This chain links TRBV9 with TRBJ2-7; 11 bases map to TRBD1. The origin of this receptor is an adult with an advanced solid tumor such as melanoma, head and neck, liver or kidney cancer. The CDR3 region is CASSVPGQGDEQYF. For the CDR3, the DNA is TGTGCCAGCAGCGTCCCGGGACAGGGGGACGAGCAGTACTTC.